Listed below are T cell receptor beta chains from one sample, sequenced in a study of T cell changes during pregnancy in multiple sclerosis. TCRdb's table, derived via immunoSEQ multiplex PCR, lists solely in-frame clones and lacks some. The sample includes some 57,000 clones, about 90% of them seen just once. Sequencing used CD4+ T cells from peripheral blood mononuclear cells, obtained after pregnancy. The receptors come from a female donor in good health, enrolled as a control in a pregnancy study. Both conserved end residues are part of each CDR3. Fields, in order: clone size, D gene, J gene, V gene, CDR3 length, CDR3 DNA, CDR3 protein. A D gene is named only where the DNA matches it firmly. Clone size appears in some rows only: once, few, many, or a class for an expanded clone.

abundance: -; d_gene: -; j_gene: TRBJ1-6; v_gene: TRBV7-2; len: 16; CDR3nt: TGTGCCAGCAGTCAGAGATCCGGGGGTACAGATTCACCCCTCCACTTT; CDR3aa: CASSQRSGGTDSPLHF
abundance: -; d_gene: TRBD1; j_gene: TRBJ1-2; v_gene: TRBV27; len: 14; CDR3nt: TGTGCCAGCAGTTTACAGGGGGCGCGTGGTGGCTACACCTTC; CDR3aa: CASSLQGARGGYTF
abundance: once; d_gene: -; j_gene: TRBJ2-7; v_gene: TRBV5-4; len: 15; CDR3nt: TGTGCCAGCAGCGCCCAGACAGGATACCTCAACGAGCAGTACTTC; CDR3aa: CASSAQTGYLNEQYF
abundance: -; d_gene: -; j_gene: TRBJ1-6; v_gene: TRBV7-2; len: 13; CDR3nt: TGTGCCAGCAGCTTAGAGCGGTTTTCACCCCTCCACTTT; CDR3aa: CASSLERFSPLHF
abundance: -; d_gene: TRBD1; j_gene: TRBJ1-5; v_gene: TRBV30; len: 17; CDR3nt: TGTGCCTGGAGTGTACAGACAGGGGGTTTAAGCAATCAGCCCCAGCATTTT; CDR3aa: CAWSVQTGGLSNQPQHF
abundance: -; d_gene: -; j_gene: TRBJ1-1; v_gene: TRBV19; len: 13; CDR3nt: TGTGCCAGTAGCCGGACAGTGAACACTGAAGCTTTCTTT; CDR3aa: CASSRTVNTEAFF
abundance: -; d_gene: TRBD2; j_gene: TRBJ2-5; v_gene: TRBV27; len: 15; CDR3nt: TGTGCCAGCAGTTTAAGGCGGGGGGCCGAAGAGACCCAGTACTTC; CDR3aa: CASSLRRGAEETQYF
abundance: -; d_gene: TRBD1; j_gene: TRBJ1-6; v_gene: TRBV28; len: 16; CDR3nt: TGTGCCAGCAGTCAACCCCCTCCCGGCAGGGGGTCACCCCTCCACTTT; CDR3aa: CASSQPPPGRGSPLHF
abundance: -; d_gene: -; j_gene: TRBJ2-7; v_gene: TRBV21-1; len: 14; CDR3nt: TGTGCCAGCAGCACCACCGGGACAAACTACGAGCAGTACTTC; CDR3aa: CASSTTGTNYEQYF
abundance: -; d_gene: TRBD2; j_gene: TRBJ2-5; v_gene: TRBV11-2; len: 17; CDR3nt: TGTGCCAGCAGCTTAGGCCTAGCGGGGGGGTACCAAGAGACCCAGTACTTC; CDR3aa: CASSLGLAGGYQETQYF
abundance: -; d_gene: -; j_gene: TRBJ1-1; v_gene: TRBV7-3; len: 13; CDR3nt: TGTGCCAGCAGCGCGGGATTGAACACTGAAGCTTTCTTT; CDR3aa: CASSAGLNTEAFF
abundance: -; d_gene: -; j_gene: TRBJ2-5; v_gene: TRBV29-1; len: 13; CDR3nt: TGCAGCGTTGCCCCACTCCTACAAGAGACCCAGTACTTC; CDR3aa: CSVAPLLQETQYF
abundance: -; d_gene: TRBD1; j_gene: TRBJ1-5; v_gene: TRBV15; len: 15; CDR3nt: TGTGCCACCAGCCCTGGGACAGGGGATAATCAGCCCCAGCATTTT; CDR3aa: CATSPGTGDNQPQHF
abundance: -; d_gene: -; j_gene: TRBJ1-1; v_gene: TRBV6-6; len: 14; CDR3nt: TGTGCCAGCAGCCCCTCCCCCCGGAACACTGAAGCTTTCTTT; CDR3aa: CASSPSPRNTEAFF
abundance: -; d_gene: -; j_gene: TRBJ1-1; v_gene: TRBV18; len: 15; CDR3nt: TGTGCCAGCTCACCGCCGGGACAAGCGAACACTGAAGCTTTCTTT; CDR3aa: CASSPPGQANTEAFF
abundance: -; d_gene: -; j_gene: TRBJ1-2; v_gene: TRBV7-9; len: 14; CDR3nt: TGTGCCAGCAGCCGGCGGGGAAGGCGCGATGGCTACACCTTC; CDR3aa: CASSRRGRRDGYTF
abundance: -; d_gene: TRBD1; j_gene: TRBJ1-5; v_gene: TRBV7-2; len: 13; CDR3nt: TGTGCCAGCAGCTTAGAGGGACAGGATCCCCAGCATTTT; CDR3aa: CASSLEGQDPQHF
abundance: -; d_gene: -; j_gene: TRBJ1-1; v_gene: TRBV19; len: 13; CDR3nt: TGTGCCAGTAGTACCACAGCGAACACTGAAGCTTTCTTT; CDR3aa: CASSTTANTEAFF
abundance: -; d_gene: TRBD1; j_gene: TRBJ2-7; v_gene: TRBV29-1; len: 14; CDR3nt: TGCAGCGTCGCGAGGACAGGGAACACCTACGAGCAGTACTTC; CDR3aa: CSVARTGNTYEQYF
abundance: -; d_gene: -; j_gene: TRBJ1-5; v_gene: TRBV4-2; len: 13; CDR3nt: TGTGCCAGCAGCCAAGAGGGGGGGAGGCCCCAGCATTTT; CDR3aa: CASSQEGGRPQHF
abundance: few; d_gene: TRBD2; j_gene: TRBJ2-3; v_gene: TRBV7-3; len: 14; CDR3nt: TGTGCCAGCAGCCTCGGGACTAGCGGGGCTACGCAGTATTTT; CDR3aa: CASSLGTSGATQYF
abundance: once; d_gene: TRBD1; j_gene: TRBJ1-2; v_gene: TRBV18; len: 14; CDR3nt: TGTGCCAGCTCACCGTCGGGACAGGCATATGGCTACACCTTC; CDR3aa: CASSPSGQAYGYTF
abundance: few; d_gene: -; j_gene: TRBJ1-2; v_gene: TRBV20-1; len: 11; CDR3nt: TGCAGTGCTGAGGCTTACTATGGCTACACCTTC; CDR3aa: CSAEAYYGYTF
abundance: -; d_gene: TRBD1; j_gene: TRBJ1-1; v_gene: TRBV10-3; len: 14; CDR3nt: TGTGCCATCAGCGGTACAGGGGGCTACACTGAAGCTTTCTTT; CDR3aa: CAISGTGGYTEAFF
abundance: -; d_gene: TRBD1; j_gene: TRBJ1-2; v_gene: TRBV12-5; len: 18; CDR3nt: TGTGCTAGTGGTTTGGTACTGAGGGGGCGGTTAGCTAACTATGGCTACACCTTC; CDR3aa: CASGLVLRGRLANYGYTF
abundance: few; d_gene: TRBD1; j_gene: TRBJ1-1; v_gene: TRBV30; len: 13; CDR3nt: TGTGCCTGGGACAGGGGGCGGAACACTGAAGCTTTCTTT; CDR3aa: CAWDRGRNTEAFF
abundance: -; d_gene: -; j_gene: TRBJ2-5; v_gene: TRBV14; len: 18; CDR3nt: TGTGCCAGCAGGTACCTGGACAGAGAAACTTTGTACCAAGAGACCCAGTACTTC; CDR3aa: CASRYLDRETLYQETQYF
abundance: -; d_gene: -; j_gene: TRBJ1-5; v_gene: TRBV30; len: 13; CDR3nt: TGTGCCTGGAGTTTGACAGTAAATCAGCCCCAGCATTTT; CDR3aa: CAWSLTVNQPQHF
abundance: -; d_gene: TRBD2; j_gene: TRBJ2-1; v_gene: TRBV7-3; len: 15; CDR3nt: TGTGCCAGCAGCCGAACCGGGGGGGCCCGCCGAGAGCAGTTCTTC; CDR3aa: CASSRTGGARREQFF
abundance: once; d_gene: -; j_gene: TRBJ1-5; v_gene: TRBV19; len: 16; CDR3nt: TGTGCCAGTAGCACCCGTACGTACCACAGGAACCAGCCCCAGCATTTT; CDR3aa: CASSTRTYHRNQPQHF
abundance: -; d_gene: -; j_gene: TRBJ2-7; v_gene: TRBV7-2; len: 14; CDR3nt: TGTGCCAGCAGCCAAGGGGTGTCCGCCTACGAGCAGTACTTC; CDR3aa: CASSQGVSAYEQYF
abundance: -; d_gene: -; j_gene: TRBJ2-1; v_gene: TRBV18; len: 16; CDR3nt: TGTGCCAGCTCACCGCCTAATTGGGCAGGGGCGGGTGAGCAGTTCTTC; CDR3aa: CASSPPNWAGAGEQFF
abundance: once; d_gene: -; j_gene: TRBJ2-2; v_gene: TRBV19; len: 12; CDR3nt: TGTGCCAGTAGGGGAGCCACCGGGGAGCTGTTTTTT; CDR3aa: CASRGATGELFF
abundance: -; d_gene: -; j_gene: TRBJ1-5; v_gene: TRBV19; len: 15; CDR3nt: TGTGCCAGTAGTCCCCTCCCCTATAGCAATCAGCCCCAGCATTTT; CDR3aa: CASSPLPYSNQPQHF
abundance: -; d_gene: -; j_gene: TRBJ1-4; v_gene: TRBV10-3; len: 13; CDR3nt: TGTGCCATCAGTGACGGAGGGGTGGAAAAACTGTTTTTT; CDR3aa: CAISDGGVEKLFF